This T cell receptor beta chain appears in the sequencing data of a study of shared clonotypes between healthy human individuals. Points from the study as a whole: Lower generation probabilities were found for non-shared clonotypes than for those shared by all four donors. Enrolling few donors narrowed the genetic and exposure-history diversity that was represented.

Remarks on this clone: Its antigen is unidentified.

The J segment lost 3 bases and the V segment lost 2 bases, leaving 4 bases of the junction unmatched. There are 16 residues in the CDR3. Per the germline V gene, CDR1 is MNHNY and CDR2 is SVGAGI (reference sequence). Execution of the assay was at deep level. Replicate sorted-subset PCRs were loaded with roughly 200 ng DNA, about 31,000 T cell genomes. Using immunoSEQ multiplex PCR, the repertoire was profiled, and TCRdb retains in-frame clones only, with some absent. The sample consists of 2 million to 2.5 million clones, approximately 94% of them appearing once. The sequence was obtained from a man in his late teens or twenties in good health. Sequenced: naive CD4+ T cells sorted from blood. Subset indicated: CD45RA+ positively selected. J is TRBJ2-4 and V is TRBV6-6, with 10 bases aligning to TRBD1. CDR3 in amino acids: CASSYGTGAGKNIQYF. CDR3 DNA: TGTGCCAGCAGTTACGGGACAGGGGCGGGCAAAAACATTCAGTACTTC.